This TCR beta chain was retrieved from a study of T cells expressing NK-cell markers. At the level of the study: In sorted CD3+CD56+NKG2C+, CD3+CD56+NKG2C- and CD3+CD56-NKG2C+ T cells, TCR beta repertoires were obtained.

Regarding this clonotype: Its antigen is unidentified.

Template switching by 5'RACE with UMIs generated the TCR beta cDNA. TCRdb re-called the 5' RACE reads, yielding one record per CDR3 amino acid sequence without DNA. This repertoire includes roughly 430,000 distinct CDR3 sequences. Germline V gene sequence: CDR1 MNHEY, CDR2 SMNVEV (reference sequence). This CDR3 is built from 15 residues. Points from the study as a whole: HCMV specificity was not established for the expanded NKG2C+ T cell clones. Four donors likewise had their CD3+CD56-NKG2C+ fraction led by these clonotypes.

The source is a woman aged 18 to 75 in good health. The chain has TRBV27 and TRBJ2-1; TCRdb lists TRBD2, though no DNA is available to test this call. Sequencing was carried out using blood T cells: a sorted CD56 or NKG2C T cell subset, CD4+ or CD8+ T cells, or bulk PBMC T cells (not recorded which). The CDR3 sequence is CASTLGAGGPLEQFF.